This is a list of T cell receptor beta chains from one sample in a study of patients and donors after allogeneic stem cell transplantation. TCRdb reprocessed the RT-PCR reads via MiXCR and lists one record per CDR3 protein. The sample has under 2,500 distinct CDR3 sequences; about a fifth are singletons. The material sequenced was blood, either unsorted or a sorted T cell fraction (not recorded which). The receptors originated from a human donor who was either an allogeneic HSCT recipient or a stem cell or donor lymphocyte infusion donor (not recorded which). It is not recorded whose cells these are; they may come from a transplant donor. Each CDR3 is given with its conserved first and last residue. The D gene is left open where the match is weak. Expanded clones are given a class, and other clones once, few, many or no size at all.

TRBJ2-4	NA	NA	TRBV3-1	TGTGCCAGCAGCCAAGATTCACACAAAAACATTCAGTACTTC	CASSQDSHKNIQYF
TRBJ2-5	TRBD2	large	TRBV5-1	TGCGCCAGCAGAACCGGGACTACCCAAGAGACCCAGTACTTC	CASRTGTTQETQYF
TRBJ2-4	NA	NA	TRBV19	TGTGCCAGTAGTGATGGGGGGGCCAAAAACATTCAGTACTTC	CASSDGGAKNIQYF
TRBJ2-7	TRBD1	once	TRBV29-1	TGCAGCGTTCGACAGGGCATTGCCTACGAGCAGTACTTC	CSVRQGIAYEQYF
TRBJ2-5	TRBD2	few	TRBV7-2	TGTGCCAGCAGCTTAGCGGGACTAGCGACGGAGACCCAGTACTTC	CASSLAGLATETQYF
TRBJ2-3	NA	large	TRBV12-3/TRBV12-4	TGTGCCAGCAGTGTCCCGGGCACAGATACGCAGTATTTT	CASSVPGTDTQYF
TRBJ1-2	TRBD1	NA	TRBV28	TGTGCCAGCAGTCCCGACAGGGATGGCTACACCTTC	CASSPDRDGYTF
TRBJ2-2	TRBD1	NA	TRBV7-3	TGTGCCAGCAGCCGACAGGGTCTGACCGGGGAGCTGTTTTTT	CASSRQGLTGELFF
TRBJ2-7	TRBD2	NA	TRBV2	TGTGCCAGCAGTGATAGGGCCCGCGGGGGGACCTTCTCCTACGAGCAGTACTTC	CASSDRARGGTFSYEQYF
TRBJ2-3	NA	NA	TRBV7-3	TGTGCCAGCAGCCCACAGGGTAGCGCAGATACGCAGTATTTT	CASSPQGSADTQYF
TRBJ2-1	NA	medium-sized	TRBV6-5	TGTGCCAGCAGTTACCGGGGAGGTGAGCAGTTCTTC	CASSYRGGEQFF
TRBJ2-5	NA	medium-sized	TRBV5-1	TGCGCCAGCCGCTTGAATGGACTGTGGGAGACCCAGTACTTC	CASRLNGLWETQYF
TRBJ1-2	NA	medium-sized	TRBV12-3/TRBV12-4	TGTGCCAGCAGTTTTCGGGGGAAGAAGAGTGGCTACACCTTC	CASSFRGKKSGYTF
TRBJ2-7	NA	few	TRBV29-1	TGCAGCGCCGGCGACAGCGCGACCTACGAGCAGTACTTC	CSAGDSATYEQYF
TRBJ2-1	NA	few	TRBV7-2	TGTGCCAGCAGCCCCTACAATGAGCAGTTCTTC	CASSPYNEQFF
TRBJ1-1	TRBD1	few	TRBV2	TGTGCCAGCACCCAGGGGGACGGCACTGAAGCTTTCTTT	CASTQGDGTEAFF
TRBJ2-3	TRBD1	NA	TRBV24-1	TGTGCCACCAGTGATTTCCGACAGGGGTTTGGAGATACGCAGTATTTT	CATSDFRQGFGDTQYF
TRBJ2-3	NA	few	TRBV7-3	TGTGCCAGCAGCCGACAGCCCTATCCAGATACGCAGTATTTT	CASSRQPYPDTQYF
TRBJ2-1	NA	NA	TRBV15	TGTGCCACCAGCAGAGCACGCAGCGTTAGCTCCTACAATGAGCAGTTCTTC	CATSRARSVSSYNEQFF
TRBJ2-2	NA	medium-sized	TRBV7-2	TGTGCCAGCAGCTCAGACACCGGGGAGCTGTTTTTT	CASSSDTGELFF
TRBJ2-5	NA	medium-sized	TRBV5-5	TGTGCCAGCAGCTTCCTCCAGGGATCGGAGACCCAGTACTTC	CASSFLQGSETQYF
TRBJ2-1	NA	few	TRBV20-1	TGCAGTGCTAGAGGGGTCGTGAGGGAGCAGTTCTTC	CSARGVVREQFF
TRBJ1-2	NA	NA	TRBV27	TGTGCCAGCAGTACAAACCCGGGCCTCTATGGCTACACCTTC	CASSTNPGLYGYTF
TRBJ1-1	NA	NA	TRBV29-1	TGCAGCGTTGGTTCCGTTCGGGGAGGGACTGAAGCTTTCTTT	CSVGSVRGGTEAFF
TRBJ1-1	NA	medium-sized	TRBV7-9	TGTGCCAGCAGCCGAAATCAGGGAAGCACTGAAGCTTTCTTT	CASSRNQGSTEAFF
TRBJ2-1	NA	few	TRBV28	TGTGCCAGCACCATGGACAGCTCCTACAATGAGCAGTTCTTC	CASTMDSSYNEQFF